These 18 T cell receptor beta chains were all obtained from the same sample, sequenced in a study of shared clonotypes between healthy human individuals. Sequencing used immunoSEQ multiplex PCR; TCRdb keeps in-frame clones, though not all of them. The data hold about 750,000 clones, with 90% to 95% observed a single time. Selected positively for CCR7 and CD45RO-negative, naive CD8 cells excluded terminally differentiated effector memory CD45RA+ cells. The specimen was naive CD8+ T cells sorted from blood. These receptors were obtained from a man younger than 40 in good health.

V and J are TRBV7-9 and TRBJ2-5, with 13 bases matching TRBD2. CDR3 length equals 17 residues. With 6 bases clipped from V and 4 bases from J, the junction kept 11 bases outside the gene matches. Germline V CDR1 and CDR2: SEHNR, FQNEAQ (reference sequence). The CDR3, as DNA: TGTGCCAGCAGATCAGCCCTGGGACTAGCGGGGTCAGAGACCCAGTACTTC. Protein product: CASRSALGLAGSETQYF.

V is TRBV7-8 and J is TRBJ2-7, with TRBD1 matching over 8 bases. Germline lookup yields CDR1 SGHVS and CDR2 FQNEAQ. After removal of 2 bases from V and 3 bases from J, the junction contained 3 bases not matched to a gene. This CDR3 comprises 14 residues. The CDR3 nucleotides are TGTGCCAGCAGCTTACAGGGGGCGGGCTACGAGCAGTACTTC. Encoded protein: CASSLQGAGYEQYF.

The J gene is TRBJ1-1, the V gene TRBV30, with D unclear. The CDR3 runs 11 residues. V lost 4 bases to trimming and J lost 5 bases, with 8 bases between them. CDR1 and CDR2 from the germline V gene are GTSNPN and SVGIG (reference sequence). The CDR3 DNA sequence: TGTGCCTGGACGCAGGAGACTGAAGCTTTCTTT. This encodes CAWTQETEAFF.

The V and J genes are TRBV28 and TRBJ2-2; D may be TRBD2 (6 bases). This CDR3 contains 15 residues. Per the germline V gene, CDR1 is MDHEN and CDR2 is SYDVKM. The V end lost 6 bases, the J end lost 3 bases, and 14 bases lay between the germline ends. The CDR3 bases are TGTGCCAGCAGGTGGGAGGAGGGAGACACCGGGGAGCTGTTTTTT. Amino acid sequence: CASRWEEGDTGELFF.

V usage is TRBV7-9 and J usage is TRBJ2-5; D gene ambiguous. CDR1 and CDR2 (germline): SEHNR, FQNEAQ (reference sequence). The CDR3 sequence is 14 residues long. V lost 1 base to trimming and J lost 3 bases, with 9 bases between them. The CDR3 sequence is CASSLGAAKETQYF. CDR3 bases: TGTGCCAGCAGCTTAGGGGCAGCCAAAGAGACCCAGTACTTC.

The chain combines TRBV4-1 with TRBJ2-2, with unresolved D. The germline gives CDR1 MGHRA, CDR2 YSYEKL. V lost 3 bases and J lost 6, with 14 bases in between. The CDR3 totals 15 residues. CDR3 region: CASSQGFEWAGELFF. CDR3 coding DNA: TGCGCCAGCAGCCAGGGTTTCGAATGGGCCGGGGAGCTGTTTTTT.

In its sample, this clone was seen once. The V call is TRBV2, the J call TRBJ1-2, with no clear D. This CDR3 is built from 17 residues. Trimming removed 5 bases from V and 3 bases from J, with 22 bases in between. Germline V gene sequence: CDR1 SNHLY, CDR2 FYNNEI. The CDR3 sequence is CASSKTGPIQRDYGYTF. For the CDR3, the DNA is TGTGCCAGCAGTAAAACCGGACCAATTCAAAGGGACTATGGCTACACCTTC.

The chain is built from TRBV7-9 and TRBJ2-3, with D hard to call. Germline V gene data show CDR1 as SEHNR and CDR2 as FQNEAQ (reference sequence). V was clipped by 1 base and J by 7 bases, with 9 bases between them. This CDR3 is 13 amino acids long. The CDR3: CASSLVTSHTQYF. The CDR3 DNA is TGTGCCAGCAGCTTAGTAACCAGCCATACGCAGTATTTT.

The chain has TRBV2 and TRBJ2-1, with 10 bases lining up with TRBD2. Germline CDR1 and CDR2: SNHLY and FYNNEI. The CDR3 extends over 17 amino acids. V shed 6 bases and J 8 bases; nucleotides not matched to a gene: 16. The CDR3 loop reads CASRQHSGTSVVYEQFF. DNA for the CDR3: TGTGCCAGCAGACAACACTCCGGGACTAGCGTAGTCTATGAGCAGTTCTTC.

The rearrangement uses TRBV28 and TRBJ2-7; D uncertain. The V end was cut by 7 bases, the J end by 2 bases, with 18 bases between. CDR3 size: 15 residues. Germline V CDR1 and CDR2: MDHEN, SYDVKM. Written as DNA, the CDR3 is TGTGCCAGCACCGAAGCTCGGTGGGGAACCTACGAGCAGTACTTC. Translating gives CASTEARWGTYEQYF. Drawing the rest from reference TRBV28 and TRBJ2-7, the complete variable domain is DVKVTQSSRYLVKRTGEKVFLECVQDMDHENMFWYRQDPGLGLRLIYFSYDVKMKEKGDIPEGYSVSREKKERFSLILESASTNQTSMYLCASTEARWGTYEQYFGPGTRLTVT.

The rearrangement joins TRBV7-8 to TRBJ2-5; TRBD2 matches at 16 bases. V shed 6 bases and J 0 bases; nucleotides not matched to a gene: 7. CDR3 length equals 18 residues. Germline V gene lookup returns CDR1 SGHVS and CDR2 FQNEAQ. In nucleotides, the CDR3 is TGTGCCAGCAGTGGCGGGACTAGCGGGAGGGCTGACCAAGAGACCCAGTACTTC. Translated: CASSGGTSGRADQETQYF.

CDR3: CASSPTRHNEQFF. CDR3 in DNA: TGTGCCAGCAGCCCCACCCGGCACAATGAGCAGTTCTTC. The V and J genes are TRBV11-3 and TRBJ2-1; D call uncertain. The CDR3 contains 13 residues. Between the trimmed V and J ends, which lost 5 bases and 5 bases, there was a span of 10 bases. Germline loops: CDR1 SGHNT, CDR2 YENEEA.

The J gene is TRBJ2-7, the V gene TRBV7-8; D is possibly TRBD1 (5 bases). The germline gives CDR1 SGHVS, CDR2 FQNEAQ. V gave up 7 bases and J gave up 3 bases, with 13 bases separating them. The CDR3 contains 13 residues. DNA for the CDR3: TGTGCCAGCACCTGGGGCAGAAACTACGAGCAGTACTTC. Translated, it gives CASTWGRNYEQYF.

Written as DNA, the CDR3 is TGTGCCAGCAGTTTACACGGGAGCTCCTACGAGCAGTACTTC. Encoded protein: CASSLHGSSYEQYF. V gene TRBV28 combines with J gene TRBJ2-7; weak D call: TRBD2 (6 bases). Germline V gene sequence: CDR1 MDHEN, CDR2 SYDVKM. The V and J ends lost 2 bases and 0 bases respectively, with 8 bases between them. The CDR3 loop spans 14 amino acids.

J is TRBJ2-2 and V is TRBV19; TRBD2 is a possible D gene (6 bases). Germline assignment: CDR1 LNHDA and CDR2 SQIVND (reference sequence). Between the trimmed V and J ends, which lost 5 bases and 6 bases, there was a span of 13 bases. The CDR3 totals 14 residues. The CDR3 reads CASSLSAGPGELFF. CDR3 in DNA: TGTGCCAGTAGTTTGAGCGCGGGACCCGGGGAGCTGTTTTTT. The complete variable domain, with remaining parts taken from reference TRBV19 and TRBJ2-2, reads DGGITQSPKYLFRKEGQNVTLSCEQNLNHDAMYWYRQDPGQGLRLIYYSQIVNDFQKGDIAEGYSVSREKKESFPLTVTSAQKNPTAFYLCASSLSAGPGELFFGEGSRLTVL.

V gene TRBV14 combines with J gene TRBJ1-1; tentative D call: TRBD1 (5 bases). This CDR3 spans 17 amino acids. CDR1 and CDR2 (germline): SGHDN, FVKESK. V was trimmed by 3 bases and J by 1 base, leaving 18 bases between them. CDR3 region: CASSQGRAVGTNTEAFF. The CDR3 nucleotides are TGTGCCAGCAGCCAGGGGCGGGCGGTTGGAACGAACACTGAAGCTTTCTTT.

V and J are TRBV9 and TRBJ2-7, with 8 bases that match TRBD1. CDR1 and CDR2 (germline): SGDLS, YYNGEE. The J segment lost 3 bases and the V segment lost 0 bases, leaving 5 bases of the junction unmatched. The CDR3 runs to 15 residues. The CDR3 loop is CASSVETGEGYEQYF. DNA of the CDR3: TGTGCCAGCAGCGTAGAGACAGGGGAAGGCTACGAGCAGTACTTC.

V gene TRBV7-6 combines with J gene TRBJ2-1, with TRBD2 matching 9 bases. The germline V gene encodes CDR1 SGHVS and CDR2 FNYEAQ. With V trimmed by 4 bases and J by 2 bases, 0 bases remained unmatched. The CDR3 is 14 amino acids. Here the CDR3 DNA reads TGTGCCAGCAGCTCTAGCGGGGCCTACAATGAGCAGTTCTTC. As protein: CASSSSGAYNEQFF.